This is a list of T cell receptor beta chains from one sample in a study of blood T cell repertoires in COVID-19. Repertoires were generated with immunoSEQ multiplex PCR, while TCRdb's copy carries only in-frame clones and drops some. The top ten hold under 3% of the sample, which has nearly 350,000 clones, around 83% seen once. Material: peripheral blood. The receptors derive from a young man with active or convalescent COVID-19. The CDR3 runs from the conserved cysteine through the conserved F or W. A D gene is named only where the DNA matches it firmly. Clone size is stated in some rows and not others, as once, few, many or a class when expanded.

V: TRBV2; D: TRBD2; J: TRBJ2-1; size: .; CDR3: CASGGTSVYNEQFF; DNA: TGTGCCAGCGGCGGGACTAGCGTCTACAATGAGCAGTTCTTC
V: TRBV19; D: .; J: TRBJ2-2; size: .; CDR3: CASNMLAATGELFF; DNA: TGTGCCAGTAATATGTTAGCGGCCACCGGGGAGCTGTTTTTT
V: TRBV7-2; D: TRBD1; J: TRBJ1-2; size: .; CDR3: CASSSRDRPFYGYTF; DNA: TGTGCCAGCAGCTCCCGGGACAGACCTTTTTATGGCTACACCTTC
V: TRBV5-4; D: TRBD2; J: TRBJ2-1; size: .; CDR3: CASSLVLAGGYNEQFF; DNA: TGTGCCAGCAGCTTGGTGCTAGCGGGAGGGTACAATGAGCAGTTCTTC
V: TRBV11-2; D: TRBD2; J: TRBJ2-1; size: .; CDR3: CASSFTSGREEQFF; DNA: TGTGCCAGCAGCTTTACTAGCGGGAGGGAAGAGCAGTTCTTC
V: TRBV7-2; D: TRBD2; J: TRBJ2-3; size: .; CDR3: CASSLLKRGGTDTQYF; DNA: TGTGCCAGCAGCTTATTGAAGCGGGGGGGCACAGATACGCAGTATTTT
V: TRBV3-1/TRBV3-2; D: .; J: TRBJ2-3; size: .; CDR3: CASSLGAVSDTQYF; DNA: TGTGCCAGCAGCCTTGGCGCGGTCTCAGATACGCAGTATTTT
V: TRBV10-3; D: .; J: TRBJ2-7; size: .; CDR3: CAISHPPYEQYF; DNA: TGTGCCATCAGCCATCCCCCCTACGAGCAGTACTTC
V: TRBV19; D: TRBD1; J: TRBJ2-7; size: .; CDR3: CASSIPGTGRHEQYF; DNA: TGTGCCAGTAGTATACCCGGGACAGGGAGGCACGAGCAGTACTTC
V: TRBV5-4; D: TRBD2; J: TRBJ2-7; size: .; CDR3: CASSLGTSGGYEQYF; DNA: TGTGCCAGCAGCCTAGGGACTAGCGGGGGTTACGAGCAGTACTTC
V: TRBV6-2/TRBV6-3; D: .; J: TRBJ2-3; size: .; CDR3: CASSSPLEGAGTDTQYF; DNA: TGTGCCAGCAGTTCCCCATTAGAAGGGGCAGGCACAGATACGCAGTATTTT
V: TRBV5-6; D: .; J: TRBJ2-5; size: .; CDR3: CASTGGVIQETQYF; DNA: TGTGCCAGCACCGGAGGGGTAATCCAAGAGACCCAGTACTTC
V: TRBV28; D: TRBD1; J: TRBJ1-2; size: .; CDR3: CASSQGQGFCTF; DNA: TGTGCCAGCAGTCAAGGACAGGGATTCTGCACCTTC
V: TRBV19; D: TRBD1; J: TRBJ2-2; size: once; CDR3: CASKPLGQGDTGELFF; DNA: TGTGCCAGTAAACCCCTGGGACAGGGAGACACCGGGGAGCTGTTTTTT
V: TRBV4-2; D: .; J: TRBJ2-7; size: .; CDR3: CASSQGPEQGPYEQYF; DNA: TGTGCCAGCAGCCAGGGGCCCGAGCAGGGCCCCTACGAGCAGTACTTC
V: TRBV11-2; D: .; J: TRBJ1-1; size: .; CDR3: CASSPSVNTEAFF; DNA: TGTGCCAGCAGCCCCTCGGTGAACACTGAAGCTTTCTTT
V: TRBV5-1; D: .; J: TRBJ1-2; size: .; CDR3: CASSPGPGDYGYTF; DNA: TGCGCCAGCAGCCCGGGCCCGGGGGACTATGGCTACACCTTC
V: TRBV5-8; D: .; J: TRBJ1-1; size: .; CDR3: CASSISLEAFF; DNA: TGTGCCAGCAGTATATCGTTAGAAGCTTTCTTT
V: TRBV11-3; D: TRBD1; J: TRBJ2-3; size: once; CDR3: CASSRQGPVTDTQYF; DNA: TGTGCCAGCAGCCGACAGGGGCCGGTCACAGATACGCAGTATTTT
V: TRBV11-3; D: TRBD1; J: TRBJ2-7; size: .; CDR3: CASSIGQGARYEQYF; DNA: TGTGCCAGCAGCATCGGACAGGGGGCGCGGTACGAGCAGTACTTC
V: TRBV7-2; D: TRBD2; J: TRBJ2-3; size: .; CDR3: CASSSVGLAGLTTDTQYF; DNA: TGTGCCAGCAGCTCAGTGGGACTAGCGGGTTTAACAACAGATACGCAGTATTTT
V: TRBV11-2; D: .; J: TRBJ1-2; size: .; CDR3: CASSLEGQRNYGYTF; DNA: TGTGCCAGCAGCTTAGAAGGACAAAGAAACTATGGCTACACCTTC